Following are 13 T cell receptor beta chains from one sample sequenced in a study of prognosis after radiotherapy for stage I lung cancer. Two-round multiplex PCR amplified TCR beta CDR3 from genomic DNA. Gene-specific TRBV and TRBJ primers were used in PCR round one. One entry per CDR3 protein results from TCRdb running MiXCR on the multiplex PCR reads. The sample lists fewer than 15,000 distinct CDR3 sequences, 43% seen once, with around 40% in the top ten. Source: PBMCs, taken before or after stereotactic body radiation therapy (not recorded which). The receptors were sampled from a donor aged 50 or older with non-small cell lung cancer.

The CDR3 DNA follows: TGTGCCAGCAGTCTAATGGGGGGAGGGCTTGAGGAGACCCAGTACTTC. Protein sequence: CASSLMGGGLEETQYF. The V call is TRBV7-2, the J call TRBJ2-5; 7 nucleotides line up with TRBD2. The CDR3 contains 16 residues. The trim removed 6 bases at V and 5 bases at J, leaving 15 bases unmatched. The germline V gene has CDR1 SGHTA and CDR2 FQGNSA.

A word on this clonotype: Given the absence of the conserved phenylalanine or tryptophan at the CDR3 end, a read error is likely. The CDR3 protein is CASSEDDRPRRHQHS. Written as DNA, the CDR3 is TGTGCCAGCAGTGAAGATGACCGACCCAGGCGGCACCAGCATTCT. The V and J genes are TRBV2 and TRBJ1-5, with no clear D. V lost 1 base and J lost 12, with 19 bases in between. The CDR3 extends over 15 amino acids. Looked up from germline, CDR1 is SNHLY and CDR2 is FYNNEI.

This clonotype counts as medium-sized (0.01 to 0.1%). CDR3 amino acids: CASTPPGANVLTF. DNA for the CDR3: TGTGCCAGCACCCCTCCGGGGGCCAACGTCCTGACTTTC. The chain uses TRBV6-1 and TRBJ2-6, with no clear D. CDR1 is MNHNS, CDR2 SASEGT, per germline. The CDR3 has 13 amino acids. The V end was cut by 7 bases, the J end by 4 bases, with 8 bases between.

Notes on this clonotype: A clone one base away is much larger, so this may be a read error. The V call is TRBV6-2 or TRBV6-3, the J call TRBJ2-5, with D unclear. CDR3 length: 16 residues. Germline-derived CDR1 and CDR2 are MNHEY and SVGEGT. Trimming cost V 6 bases and J 4 bases, with 21 bases left between them. CDR3 nucleotide sequence: TGTGCCAGCAGGGGTAATTTCCGGTGTCACGGAGAGACCCAGTACTTC. Amino acids: CASRGNFRCHGETQYF.

Ten or more counts support this clonotype. CDR3 sequence (DNA): TGCGCCAGCAGCCAAGACCCGAGGGGGGTCTCGTCCTACAATGAGCAGTTCTTC. Translating it yields CASSQDPRGVSSYNEQFF. This sequence joins TRBV4-3 and TRBJ2-1; D may correspond to TRBD1 or TRBD2 (6 bases each). Trimming shortened V by 0 bases and J by 1 base, and 16 bases separated the two germline ends. There are 18 residues in the CDR3. The germline V gene has CDR1 LGHNA and CDR2 YSLEER.

This clonotype occurred many times. This chain joins TRBV6-1 and TRBJ1-2, with unresolved D. The CDR3 spans 11 residues. V was shortened by 3 bases and J by 5 bases, with 4 bases between the two germline ends. CDR1 and CDR2 from the germline V gene are MNHNS and SASEGT. The CDR3 loop is CASSDRYGYTF. The DNA of the CDR3 is TGTGCCAGCAGTGATAGGTATGGCTACACCTTC.

This clonotype has ten or more counts. V and J are TRBV2 and TRBJ2-3, with D uncertain. This CDR3 contains 13 residues. V shed 6 bases and J shed 1 base, with 8 bases lying between them. The germline CDR1 and CDR2 sequences are SNHLY and FYNNEI. CDR3 sequence: CASSQSGTDTQYF. CDR3 nucleotide sequence: TGTGCCAGCAGCCAGAGCGGCACAGATACGCAGTATTTT.

This clonotype came up many times. This chain uses TRBV6-2 or TRBV6-3 with TRBJ2-5; 9 positions match TRBD1. V was pared by 1 base and J by 2 bases, with 2 bases of the junction left unmatched. This CDR3 is built from 15 residues. Germline loops: CDR1 MNHEY, CDR2 SVGEGT. The CDR3 DNA reads as TGTGCCAGCAGTTACTGGGGACAGGGTCAAGAGACCCAGTACTTC. The encoded protein is CASSYWGQGQETQYF.

About this clonotype: No conserved phenylalanine or tryptophan is present at the end of the CDR3, so a read error is the likely explanation. No DNA is shown, since the ends of the CDR3 on it are uncertain; the CDR3 is the one TCRdb lists. This chain uses TRBV5-1 with TRBJ2-7; the table assigns TRBD2, which was not confirmed against the DNA. The germline V gene has CDR1 SGHRS and CDR2 YFSETQ. Inclusive of both ends, the CDR3 amounts to 16 amino acids. The CDR3 region is CASSPGTSGVSYEKYL.

As to this clonotype: A read error may account for a junction end that differs from germline. The J gene is TRBJ1-5, the V gene TRBV6-1; a weak D match, TRBD1 (6 bases). This CDR3 is built from 14 residues. Germline CDR1 and CDR2: MNHNS and SASEGT. This CDR3 reads CASSRNRDGQRQNF. CDR3 nucleotides: TGTGCCAGCAGTCGCAACAGGGACGGTCAGCGCCAGAATTTT.

This clonotype has at least ten counts. The chain recombines TRBV15 with TRBJ2-1; D possibly corresponds to TRBD2 (7 bases). There are 18 residues in the CDR3. Germline CDR1 is LNHNV and CDR2 is YYDKDF (reference sequence). V was clipped by 6 bases and J by 0 bases, with 21 bases between them. The CDR3 DNA sequence: TGTGCCACCAGAGGGGGGGCTAGCTCTTCGAGCTCCTACAATGAGCAGTTCTTC. This encodes CATRGGASSSSSYNEQFF.

This clonotype was recorded many times. This sequence joins TRBV5-1 and TRBJ2-3; D gene unclear. CDR1 is SGHRS and CDR2 is YFSETQ in the germline V gene. The V end was cut by 4 bases, the J end by 0 bases, with 12 bases between. This CDR3 spans 15 amino acids. CDR3 DNA: TGCGCCAGCAGCAAAGGGCTCGATAGCACAGATACGCAGTATTTT. Its translation is CASSKGLDSTDTQYF.

This clonotype was recorded at least ten times. CDR3 residues: CATSDLQGDRITGELFF. The CDR3 bases are TGTGCCACCAGTGATTTGCAGGGGGACAGAATCACCGGGGAGCTGTTTTTT. The chain carries TRBV24-1 and TRBJ2-2; 7 bases agree with TRBD1. The V gene end was trimmed by 0 bases and the J gene end by 4 bases; junction bases not matched to a gene: 7. This CDR3 comprises 17 residues. Germline V lookup: CDR1 KGHDR, CDR2 SFDVKD.